This T cell receptor beta chain originates from a study of shared clonotypes between healthy human individuals. Study-level background: Donors consisted of two women and a few men between 18 and 49. Three plates each covered CD4 naive and memory; CD8 naive two, CD8 memory one.

The data were produced by immunoSEQ multiplex PCR, yet TCRdb's version contains in-frame clones alone and is incomplete. The data contain approximately 1,500,000 clones, approximately 96% of them singletons. The CDR3 extends over 14 amino acids. Trimming removed 4 bases from V and 3 bases from J, with 14 bases in between. Germline assignment: CDR1 SGDLS and CDR2 YYNGEE. The receptor comes from a man aged 30 to 45 in good health. The material sequenced was naive CD4+ T cells sorted from blood. The subset denotes: CD45RA+ positively selected. This sequence joins TRBV9 and TRBJ2-7; D gene ambiguous. The CDR3 spells CASSSRPYSYEQYF. The CDR3 bases are TGTGCCAGCAGCTCCCGGCCCTACAGCTACGAGCAGTACTTC.